This T cell receptor (beta chain) emerged from a study of T cells expressing NK-cell markers. TCR beta cDNA was made by 5'RACE template switching with UMIs. Each CDR3 protein gets one entry in TCRdb, which reprocessed the 5' RACE reads and gives no DNA. The repertoire shows 300,000 to 500,000 distinct CDR3 sequences; the top ten hold about 10%. This CDR3 has 13 amino acids. Germline V gene data show CDR1 as MNHEY and CDR2 as SVGAGI. This rearrangement joins TRBV6-5 to TRBJ2-1; the D call of TRBD1 rests on TCRdb alone, since no DNA is present to check it. The receptor comes from a woman aged 45-60 years in good health. Sequencing used blood T cells: a sorted CD56 or NKG2C T cell subset, CD4+ or CD8+ T cells, or bulk PBMC T cells (not recorded which). The CDR3 spells CASSGGTSSEQFF.